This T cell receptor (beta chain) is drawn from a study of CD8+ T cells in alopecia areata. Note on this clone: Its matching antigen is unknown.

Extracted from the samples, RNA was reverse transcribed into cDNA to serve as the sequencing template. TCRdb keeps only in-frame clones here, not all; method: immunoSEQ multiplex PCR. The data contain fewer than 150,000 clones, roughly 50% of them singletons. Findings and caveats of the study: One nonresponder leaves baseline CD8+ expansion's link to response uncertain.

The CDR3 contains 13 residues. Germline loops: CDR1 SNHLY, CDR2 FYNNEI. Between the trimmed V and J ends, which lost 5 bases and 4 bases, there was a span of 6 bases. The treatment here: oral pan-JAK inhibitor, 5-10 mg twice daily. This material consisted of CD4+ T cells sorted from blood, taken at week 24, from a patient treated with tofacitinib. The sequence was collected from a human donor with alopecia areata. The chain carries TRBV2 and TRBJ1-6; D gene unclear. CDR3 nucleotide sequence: TGTGCCAGCAGTTTGGAGTATAATTCACCCCTCCACTTT. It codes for CASSLEYNSPLHF.